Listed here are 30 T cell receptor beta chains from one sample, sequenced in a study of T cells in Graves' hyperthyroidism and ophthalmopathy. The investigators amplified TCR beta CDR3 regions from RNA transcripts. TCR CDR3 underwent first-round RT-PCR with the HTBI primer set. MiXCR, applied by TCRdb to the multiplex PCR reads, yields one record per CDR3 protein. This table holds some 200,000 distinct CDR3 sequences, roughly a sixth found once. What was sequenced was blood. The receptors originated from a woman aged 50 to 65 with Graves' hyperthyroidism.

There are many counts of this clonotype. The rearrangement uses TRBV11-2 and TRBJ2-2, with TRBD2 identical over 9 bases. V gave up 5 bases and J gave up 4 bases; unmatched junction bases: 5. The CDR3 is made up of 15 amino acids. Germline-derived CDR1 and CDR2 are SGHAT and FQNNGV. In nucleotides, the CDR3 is TGTGCCAGCAGCATTAGCGGGAGTGGCACCGGGGAGCTGTTTTTT. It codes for CASSISGSGTGELFF.

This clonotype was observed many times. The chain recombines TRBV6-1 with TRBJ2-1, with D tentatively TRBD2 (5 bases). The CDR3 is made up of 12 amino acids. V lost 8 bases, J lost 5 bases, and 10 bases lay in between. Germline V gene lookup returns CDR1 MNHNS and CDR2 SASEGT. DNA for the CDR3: TGTGCCAGCGACAAGAGGGACAATGAGCAGTTCTTC. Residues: CASDKRDNEQFF.

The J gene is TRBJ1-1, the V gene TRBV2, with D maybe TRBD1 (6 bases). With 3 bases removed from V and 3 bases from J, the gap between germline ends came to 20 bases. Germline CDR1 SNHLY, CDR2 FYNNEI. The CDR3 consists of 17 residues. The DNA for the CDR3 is TGTGCCAGCAGTGACCCGGGGGCCAGCCAGAGGGACACTGAAGCTTTCTTT. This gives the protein CASSDPGASQRDTEAFF. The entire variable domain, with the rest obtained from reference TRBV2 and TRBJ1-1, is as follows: EPEVTQTPSHQVTQMGQEVILRCVPISNHLYFYWYRQILGQKVEFLVSFYNNEISEKSEIFDDQFSVERPDGSNFTLKIRSTKLEDSAMYFCASSDPGASQRDTEAFFGQGTRLTVV.

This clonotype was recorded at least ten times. In nucleotides, the CDR3 is TGTGCCAGCAGTGAAGTTAGGGGAACGGAGACCCAGTACTTC. This sequence encodes CASSEVRGTETQYF. The genes are TRBV2 and TRBJ2-5, with D maybe TRBD1 (5 bases). V lost 1 base and J 5 bases, leaving 11 bases between the germline ends. The CDR3 length is 14 residues. CDR1 SNHLY and CDR2 FYNNEI come from the germline V gene.

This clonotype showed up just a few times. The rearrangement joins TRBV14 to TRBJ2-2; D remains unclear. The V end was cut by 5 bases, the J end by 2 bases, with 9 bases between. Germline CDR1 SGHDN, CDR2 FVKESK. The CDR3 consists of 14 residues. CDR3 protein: CASSMTQNTGELFF. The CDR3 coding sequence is TGTGCCAGCAGCATGACACAAAACACCGGGGAGCTGTTTTTT.

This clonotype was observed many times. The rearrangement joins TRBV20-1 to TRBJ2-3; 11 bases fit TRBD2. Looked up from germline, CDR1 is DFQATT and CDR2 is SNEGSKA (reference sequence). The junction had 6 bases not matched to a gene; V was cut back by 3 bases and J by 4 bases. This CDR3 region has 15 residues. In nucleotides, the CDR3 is TGCAGTGCTAGTACTAGCGGGAGTCGATCAGATACGCAGTATTTT. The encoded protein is CSASTSGSRSDTQYF.

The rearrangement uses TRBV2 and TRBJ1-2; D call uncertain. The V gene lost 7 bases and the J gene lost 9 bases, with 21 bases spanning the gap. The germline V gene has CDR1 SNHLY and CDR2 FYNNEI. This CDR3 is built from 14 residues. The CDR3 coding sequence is TGTGCCAGCAACGAGTTTTCGCAAGCATCAAGCTACACCTTC. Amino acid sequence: CASNEFSQASSYTF.

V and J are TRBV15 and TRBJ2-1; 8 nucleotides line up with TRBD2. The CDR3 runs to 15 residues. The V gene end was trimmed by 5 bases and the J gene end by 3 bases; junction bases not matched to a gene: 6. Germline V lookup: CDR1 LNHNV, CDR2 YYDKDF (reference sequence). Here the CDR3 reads CATSDELAVYNEQFF. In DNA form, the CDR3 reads TGTGCCACCAGCGACGAACTAGCGGTCTACAATGAGCAGTTCTTC.

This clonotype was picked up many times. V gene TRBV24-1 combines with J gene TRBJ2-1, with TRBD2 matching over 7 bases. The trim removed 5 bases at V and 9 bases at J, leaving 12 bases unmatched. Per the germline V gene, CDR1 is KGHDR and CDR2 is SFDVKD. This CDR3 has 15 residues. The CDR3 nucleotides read TGTGCCACCAGTGTCGAGGGAGGGCCATGGGCTGAGCAGTTCTTC. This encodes CATSVEGGPWAEQFF.

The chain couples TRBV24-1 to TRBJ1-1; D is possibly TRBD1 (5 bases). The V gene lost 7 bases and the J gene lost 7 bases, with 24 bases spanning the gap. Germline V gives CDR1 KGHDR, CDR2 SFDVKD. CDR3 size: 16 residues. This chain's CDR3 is CATRNHRGGDQGEAFF. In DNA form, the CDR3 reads TGTGCCACCAGGAATCACCGGGGGGGGGATCAGGGTGAAGCTTTCTTT.

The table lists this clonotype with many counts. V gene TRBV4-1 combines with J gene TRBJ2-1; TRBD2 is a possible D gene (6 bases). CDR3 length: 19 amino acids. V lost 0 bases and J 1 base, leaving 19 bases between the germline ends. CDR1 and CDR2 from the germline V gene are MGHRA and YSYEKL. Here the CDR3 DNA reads TGCGCCAGCAGCCAAGAAGTTGCTCGGGTGGCGGGATCCTACAATGAGCAGTTCTTC. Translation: CASSQEVARVAGSYNEQFF.

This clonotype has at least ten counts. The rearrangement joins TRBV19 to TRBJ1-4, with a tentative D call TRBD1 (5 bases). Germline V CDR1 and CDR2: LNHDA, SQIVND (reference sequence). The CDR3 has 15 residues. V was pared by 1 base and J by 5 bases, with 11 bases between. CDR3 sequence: CASSIAVGVNEKLFF. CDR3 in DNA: TGTGCCAGTAGTATAGCGGTAGGGGTGAATGAAAAACTGTTTTTT.

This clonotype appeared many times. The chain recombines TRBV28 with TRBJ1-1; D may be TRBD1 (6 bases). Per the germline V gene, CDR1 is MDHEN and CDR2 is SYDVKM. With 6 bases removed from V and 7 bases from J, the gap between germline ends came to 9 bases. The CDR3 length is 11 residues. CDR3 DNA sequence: TGTGCCAGCAGAGAGACAGGTGAAGCTTTCTTT. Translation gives CASRETGEAFF.

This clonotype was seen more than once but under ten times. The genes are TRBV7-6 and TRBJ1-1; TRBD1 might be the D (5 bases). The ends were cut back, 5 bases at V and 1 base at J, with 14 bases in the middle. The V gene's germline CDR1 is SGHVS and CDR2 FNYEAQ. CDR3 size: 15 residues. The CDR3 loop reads CASSKAGSSNTEAFF. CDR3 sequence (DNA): TGTGCCAGCAGCAAGGCAGGGTCCTCGAACACTGAAGCTTTCTTT.

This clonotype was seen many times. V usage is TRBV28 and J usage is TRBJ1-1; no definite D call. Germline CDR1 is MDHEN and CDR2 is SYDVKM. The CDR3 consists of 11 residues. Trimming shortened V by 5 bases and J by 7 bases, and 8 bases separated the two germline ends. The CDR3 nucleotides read TGTGCCAGCAGTCTCCGATATGAAGCTTTCTTT. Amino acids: CASSLRYEAFF.

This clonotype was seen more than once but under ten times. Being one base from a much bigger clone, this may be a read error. This CDR3 is CASSQGDGRVFTEAFF. The CDR3, as DNA: TGCGCCAGCAGCCAAGGCGACGGCAGGGTTTTCACTGAAGCTTTCTTT. The chain uses TRBV4-1 and TRBJ1-1, with D perhaps matching TRBD1 (5 bases). The germline V and J ends were trimmed by 1 base and 4 bases, with 16 bases remaining between them. Germline V gene data show CDR1 as MGHRA and CDR2 as YSYEKL. The CDR3 has 16 amino acids.

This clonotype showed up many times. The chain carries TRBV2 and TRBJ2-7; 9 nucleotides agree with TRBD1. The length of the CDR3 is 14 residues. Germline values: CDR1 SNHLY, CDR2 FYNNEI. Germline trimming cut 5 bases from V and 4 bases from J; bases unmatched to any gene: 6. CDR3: CASSNYGTGYEQYF. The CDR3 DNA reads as TGTGCCAGCAGTAACTACGGGACAGGGTACGAGCAGTACTTC.

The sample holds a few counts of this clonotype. DNA for the CDR3: TGTGCCATCAGTGAAACTAGCGGAATCTCCTACGAGCAGTACTTC. As protein: CAISETSGISYEQYF. The chain employs TRBV10-3 and TRBJ2-7, with 8 bases identical to TRBD2. Germline lookup yields CDR1 ENHRY and CDR2 SYGVKD. The CDR3 sequence is 15 residues long. V dropped 3 bases and J dropped 0; count of bases not matched to a gene: 4.

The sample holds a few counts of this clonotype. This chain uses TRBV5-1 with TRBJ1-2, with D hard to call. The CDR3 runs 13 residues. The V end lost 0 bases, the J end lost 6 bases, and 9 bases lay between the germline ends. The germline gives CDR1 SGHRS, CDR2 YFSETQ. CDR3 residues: CASSLESGHGYTF. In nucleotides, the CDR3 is TGCGCCAGCAGCTTGGAATCCGGACATGGCTACACCTTC. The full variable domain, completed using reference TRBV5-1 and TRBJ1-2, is KAGVTQTPRYLIKTRGQQVTLSCSPISGHRSVSWYQQTPGQGLQFLFEYFSETQRNKGNFPGRFSGRQFSNSRSEMNVSTLELGDSALYLCASSLESGHGYTFGSGTRLTVV.

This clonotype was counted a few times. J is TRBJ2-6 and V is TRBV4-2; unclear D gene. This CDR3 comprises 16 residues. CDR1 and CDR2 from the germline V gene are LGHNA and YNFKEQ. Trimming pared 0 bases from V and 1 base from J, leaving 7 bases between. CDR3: CASSQEKVSGANVLTF. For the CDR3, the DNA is TGTGCCAGCAGCCAAGAAAAAGTATCTGGGGCCAACGTCCTGACTTTC.

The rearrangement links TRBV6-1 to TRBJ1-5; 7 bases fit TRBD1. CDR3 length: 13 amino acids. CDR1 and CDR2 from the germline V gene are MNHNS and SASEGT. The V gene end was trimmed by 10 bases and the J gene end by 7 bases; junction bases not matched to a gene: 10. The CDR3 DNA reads TGTGCCATCTCGACAGGGTCGAGGCAGCCCCAGCATTTT. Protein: CAISTGSRQPQHF.

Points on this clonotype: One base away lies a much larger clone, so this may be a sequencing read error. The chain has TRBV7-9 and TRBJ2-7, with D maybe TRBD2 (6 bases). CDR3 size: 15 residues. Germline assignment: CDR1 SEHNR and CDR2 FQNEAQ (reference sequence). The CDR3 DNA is TGTGCCAGCGGCTTAAGAGGAGGGCATCACTACGAGCAGTACTTC. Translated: CASGLRGGHHYEQYF.

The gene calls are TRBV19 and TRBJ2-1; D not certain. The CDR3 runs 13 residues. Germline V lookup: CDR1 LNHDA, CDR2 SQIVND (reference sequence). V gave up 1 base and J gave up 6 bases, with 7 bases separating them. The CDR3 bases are TGTGCCAGTAGTATAGCCTATGGCAATGAGCAGTTCTTC. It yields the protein CASSIAYGNEQFF.

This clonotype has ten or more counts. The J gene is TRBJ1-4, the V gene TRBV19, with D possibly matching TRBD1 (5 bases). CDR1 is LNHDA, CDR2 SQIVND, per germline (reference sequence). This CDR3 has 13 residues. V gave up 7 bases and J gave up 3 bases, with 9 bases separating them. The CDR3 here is CASTRQSNEKLFF. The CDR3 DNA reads TGTGCCAGTACGAGACAGTCTAATGAAAAACTGTTTTTT.

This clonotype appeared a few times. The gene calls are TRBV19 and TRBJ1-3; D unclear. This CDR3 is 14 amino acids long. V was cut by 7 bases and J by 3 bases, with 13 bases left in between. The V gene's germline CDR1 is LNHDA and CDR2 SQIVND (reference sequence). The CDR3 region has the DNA TGTGCCAGTACTAACTCTCATTATGGAAACACCATATATTTT. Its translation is CASTNSHYGNTIYF.

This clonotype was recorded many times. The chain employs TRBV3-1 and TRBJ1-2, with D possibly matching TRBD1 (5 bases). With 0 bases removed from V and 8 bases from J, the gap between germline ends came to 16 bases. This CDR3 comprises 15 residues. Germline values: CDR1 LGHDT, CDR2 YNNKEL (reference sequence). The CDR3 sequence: CASSQENLRGRGYTF. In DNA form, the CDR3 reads TGTGCCAGCAGCCAAGAGAACCTGAGGGGAAGGGGCTACACCTTC.

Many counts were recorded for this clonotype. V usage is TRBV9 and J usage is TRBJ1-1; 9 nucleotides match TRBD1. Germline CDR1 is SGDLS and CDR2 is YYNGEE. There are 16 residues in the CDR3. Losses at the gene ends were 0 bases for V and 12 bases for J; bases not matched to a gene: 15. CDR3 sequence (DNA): TGTGCCAGCAGCGTAGATCCCGTTATGGGACAGGGTGACACTTTCTTT. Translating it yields CASSVDPVMGQGDTFF.

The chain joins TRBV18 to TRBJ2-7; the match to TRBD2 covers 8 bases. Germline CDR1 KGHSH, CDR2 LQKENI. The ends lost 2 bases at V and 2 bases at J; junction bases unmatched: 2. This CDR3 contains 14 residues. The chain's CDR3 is CASSPGLAAYEQYF. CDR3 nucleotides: TGTGCCAGCTCACCAGGACTAGCTGCCTACGAGCAGTACTTC.

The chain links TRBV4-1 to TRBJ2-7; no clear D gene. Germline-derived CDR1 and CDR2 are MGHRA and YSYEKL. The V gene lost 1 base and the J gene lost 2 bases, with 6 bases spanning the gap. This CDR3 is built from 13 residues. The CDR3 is CASSQGTPYEQYF. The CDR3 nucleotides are TGCGCCAGCAGCCAAGGGACCCCCTACGAGCAGTACTTC.

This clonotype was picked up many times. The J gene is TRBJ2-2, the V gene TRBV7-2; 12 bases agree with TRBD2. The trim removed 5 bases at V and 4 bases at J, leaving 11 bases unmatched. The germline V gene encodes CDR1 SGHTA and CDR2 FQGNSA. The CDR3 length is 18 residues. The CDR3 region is CASSLPRLAGGFTGELFF. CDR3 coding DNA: TGTGCCAGCAGCCTTCCGCGTCTAGCGGGAGGGTTCACCGGGGAGCTGTTTTTT.